These T cell receptor beta chains were read from a single sample in a study of control samples from healthy donors and cancer patients. Some clones are missing from TCRdb's copy, which holds only in-frame ones; the method was immunoSEQ multiplex PCR. The table has 170,000 or so clones, approximately 94% seen once. Sequenced: blood. These TCRs come from a woman between 18 and 30 years old in good health. Both conserved end residues are part of each CDR3. The D gene is left open where the match is weak. Size is stated for part of the rows, as once, few or many counts, or as a class when the clone is expanded.

TRBJ2-1 | TRBV7-8 | . | . | TGTGCCAGCAGCTTAGTGGGCCTAGCTCAGCAGTTCTTC | CASSLVGLAQQFF
TRBJ2-3 | TRBV24-1 | TRBD2 | . | TGTGCCACCAGCTCCCTCGAACTAGCGGGGGGGCCTGATACGCAGTATTTT | CATSSLELAGGPDTQYF
TRBJ2-1 | TRBV6-2/TRBV6-3 | . | . | TGTGCCAGCAGTTACGGGGTCGTGGTGGGACATCCGTTCTTC | CASSYGVVVGHPFF
TRBJ1-1 | TRBV5-4 | . | . | TGTGCCAGCAGCTGGGGGGACGGGAGCACTGAAGCTTTCTTT | CASSWGDGSTEAFF
TRBJ1-2 | TRBV2 | . | . | TGTGCCAGCAGTCGGACGGATAACTATGGCTACACCTTC | CASSRTDNYGYTF
TRBJ2-3 | TRBV6-2/TRBV6-3 | . | . | TGTGCCAGCAGTTATGAGGCTGACACAGATACGCAGTATTTT | CASSYEADTDTQYF
TRBJ1-5 | TRBV2 | TRBD1 | . | TGTGCCAGCAGTCGGGACAGGGGCAATCAGCCCCAGCATTTT | CASSRDRGNQPQHF
TRBJ1-1 | TRBV5-6 | . | . | TGTGCCAGCAGCGCCGGGACGCTTGAAGCTTTCTTT | CASSAGTLEAFF
TRBJ2-7 | TRBV4-3 | . | . | TGCGCCAGCAGCCAAGATTGGACCCTGACCCCCTACGAGCAGTACTTC | CASSQDWTLTPYEQYF
TRBJ2-3 | TRBV2 | TRBD2 | . | TGTGCCAGCAGCCGGGAGGGTACAGATACGCAGTATTTT | CASSREGTDTQYF
TRBJ1-2 | TRBV27 | TRBD1 | . | TGTGCCAGCAGACAACCGGGACAGATCTATGGCTACACCTTC | CASRQPGQIYGYTF
TRBJ1-1 | TRBV28 | . | once | TGTGCCAGCAGTTCAATAACTGAAGCTTTCTTT | CASSSITEAFF
TRBJ2-7 | TRBV19 | . | . | TGTGCCAGTAGTATATGGGGGCACTCCTACGAGCAGTACTTC | CASSIWGHSYEQYF
TRBJ2-7 | TRBV6-2/TRBV6-3 | . | . | TGTGCCAGCAGTCCCTATCGGAAATCCCGTGAGCAGTACTTC | CASSPYRKSREQYF
TRBJ2-2 | TRBV3-1/TRBV3-2 | TRBD1 | . | TGTGCCAGCAGCCAAGATCACGGACAGGAAAACACCGGGGAGCTGTTTTTT | CASSQDHGQENTGELFF
TRBJ2-3 | TRBV4-2 | . | . | TGTGCCAGCAGCCGGGGTTCAGGGCAAATCACAGATACGCAGTATTTT | CASSRGSGQITDTQYF
TRBJ1-3 | TRBV6-1 | . | . | TGTGCCAGCAGTGAAGTGGGGAGTCCGGGGTACGGGAACACCATATATTTT | CASSEVGSPGYGNTIYF
TRBJ1-1 | TRBV6-5 | . | few | TGTGCCAGCAACCTCGGACGCTTAGCTACTGAAGCTTTCTTT | CASNLGRLATEAFF
TRBJ1-3 | TRBV29-1 | . | once | TGCAGCGTTGGTCACGGGAGAAACACCATATATTTT | CSVGHGRNTIYF
TRBJ1-2 | TRBV5-1 | . | . | TGCGCCAGCAGCTTGGCCGGGGGTTTGGACTATGGCTACACCTTC | CASSLAGGLDYGYTF
TRBJ2-1 | TRBV19 | . | few | TGTGCCAGTAGTATTCAGGCAGGGAGCCATGAGCAGTTCTTC | CASSIQAGSHEQFF
TRBJ1-4 | TRBV28 | . | . | TGTGCCAGCAGTGCACATTCTTCCTCCGAAAAACTGTTTTTT | CASSAHSSSEKLFF
TRBJ2-3 | TRBV15 | . | . | TGTGCCACCAGCAGAGAGAGGTCTCCTGTAGGGAATACGCAGTATTTT | CATSRERSPVGNTQYF
TRBJ2-1 | TRBV29-1 | TRBD1 | once | TGCAGCGAAGGGACAGGGAGGTATGAGCAGTTCTTC | CSEGTGRYEQFF
TRBJ2-3 | TRBV11-3 | TRBD2 | . | TGTGCCAGCAGCTTAGGTACTAGCGGGGGAGATACGCAGTATTTT | CASSLGTSGGDTQYF
TRBJ1-1 | TRBV7-9 | TRBD1 | . | TGTGCCAGCAGCTTATCGGGACAGGGTCTCTCTGAAGCTTTCTTT | CASSLSGQGLSEAFF
TRBJ1-6 | TRBV19 | TRBD1 | . | TGTGCCAGTAGTACCCCGGGACAGGGGTTCTATAATTCACCCCTCCACTTT | CASSTPGQGFYNSPLHF
TRBJ1-4 | TRBV2 | . | . | TGTGCCAGCAGGGCTCGACAGTTCCAAAAGGATGAAAAACTGTTTTTT | CASRARQFQKDEKLFF
TRBJ2-5 | TRBV27 | . | . | TGTGCCAGCAGTTTACAGGGGCGAGCCCTAATCCAAGAGACCCAGTACTTC | CASSLQGRALIQETQYF
TRBJ1-1 | TRBV4-3 | . | . | TGCGCCAGCAGCCAAGAGATTCACGTTCACACTGAAGCTTTCTTT | CASSQEIHVHTEAFF
TRBJ2-1 | TRBV6-5 | . | . | TGTGCCAGCAGTGACTCTACGACTCAGGTCCCCCGGCGTTTCTTC | CASSDSTTQVPRRFF
TRBJ2-1 | TRBV19 | TRBD2 | . | TGTGCCAGTAGCCCGTTTGGGAGCGGGGCCTACAATGAGCAGTTCTTC | CASSPFGSGAYNEQFF
TRBJ2-1 | TRBV7-9 | . | . | TGTGCCAGCAGCTCCATAGGGGAAGTTACTCCCAATGAGCAGTTCTTC | CASSSIGEVTPNEQFF
TRBJ1-1 | TRBV12-3/TRBV12-4 | . | . | TGTGCCAGCAGTGCCAGGGTCACTGAAGCTTTCTTT | CASSARVTEAFF
TRBJ2-5 | TRBV4-2 | TRBD2 | . | TGTGCCAGCAGCCCCAGCGGGGGAAAGACCCAGTACTTC | CASSPSGGKTQYF
TRBJ2-5 | TRBV18 | . | . | TGTGCCAGCTCCCCTACCCTCTCCAGGGGCGGAGAGACCCAGTACTTC | CASSPTLSRGGETQYF
TRBJ2-3 | TRBV2 | . | . | TGTGCCACCGGGACTCACCCCCTCGATACGCAGTATTTT | CATGTHPLDTQYF
TRBJ1-4 | TRBV18 | . | . | TGTGCCAGCTCACCGGAGACAGAGATTAATGAAAAACTGTTTTTT | CASSPETEINEKLFF
TRBJ2-1 | TRBV19 | TRBD2 | . | TGTGCCAGCAGGGACCCACTAGCGGGGGGTTACAATGAGCAGTTCTTC | CASRDPLAGGYNEQFF
TRBJ1-3 | TRBV7-9 | TRBD1 | once | TGTGCCACCAGATTCGGGGACAGCTCTGGAAACACCATATATTTT | CATRFGDSSGNTIYF
TRBJ2-7 | TRBV19 | TRBD1 | . | TGTGCCAGTAGTGACAGGGGTTCCTACGAGCAGTACTTC | CASSDRGSYEQYF
TRBJ2-3 | TRBV10-3 | TRBD2 | . | TGTGCCATCTCAGAGGGACTAGCGGGGGGGGAAGATACGCAGTATTTT | CAISEGLAGGEDTQYF
TRBJ1-2 | TRBV6-5 | TRBD1 | once | TGTGCCAGCAGTTCGCAGTTAGGACAGGGAGCGTCCTTC | CASSSQLGQGASF
TRBJ2-2 | TRBV7-9 | . | few | TGTGCCAGCAGCTTAGAGGGAATCGGCGGGGAGCTGTTTTTT | CASSLEGIGGELFF
TRBJ2-4 | TRBV6-5 | TRBD2 | . | TGTGCCAGCAGTCGAGGACTAGCGGCCATTCAGTACTTC | CASSRGLAAIQYF
TRBJ1-3 | TRBV7-2 | . | . | TGTGCCAGCAGCGCAACAATCAGGGAGAGCTCTGGAAACACCATATATTTT | CASSATIRESSGNTIYF
TRBJ2-7 | TRBV12-5 | TRBD1 | few | TGTGCTAGTGGTTTCCCGGGACAGGGGGGGTTCAAGCAGTACTTC | CASGFPGQGGFKQYF
TRBJ1-5 | TRBV9 | TRBD1 | . | TGTGCCAGCAGCCAAACAGGGGGAAGCAATCAGCCCCAGCATTTT | CASSQTGGSNQPQHF
TRBJ1-2 | TRBV28 | TRBD1 | . | TGTGCCAGCAGCCAAAACAGGGGGCGGGATGGCTACACCTTT | CASSQNRGRDGYTF
TRBJ1-2 | TRBV28 | . | . | TGTGCCAGCAGTTGGGCGATAACAGGTTCTTATGGCTACACCTTC | CASSWAITGSYGYTF
TRBJ2-7 | TRBV5-1 | TRBD2 | . | TGCGCCAGCAGCTTGGCCGGGGGGTACCCCTACGAGCAGTACTTC | CASSLAGGYPYEQYF
TRBJ1-5 | TRBV28 | . | once | TGTGCCAGCAGTTCCGGGTTTTATCAGCCCCAGCATTTT | CASSSGFYQPQHF
TRBJ1-5 | TRBV18 | . | . | TGTGCCAGTTCACCAGACAGGAATCAGCCCCAGCATTTT | CASSPDRNQPQHF
TRBJ1-2 | TRBV21-1 | . | . | TGTGCCAGCAGTGCGACAGGGCTCGGCTATGGCTACACCTTC | CASSATGLGYGYTF